This T cell receptor (beta chain) was profiled in a study of T cell responses to AZD1222 COVID-19 vaccine. The study's findings and limits: Nearly half of unique spike-specific TCRs reportedly avoided B.1.351 and B.1.1.7 mutated regions.

V dropped 6 bases and J dropped 3 bases, with 14 bases sitting between them. The CDR3 covers 14 residues. Germline loops: CDR1 SEHNR, CDR2 FQNEAQ (reference sequence). Of note for this clone: Its antigen is undetermined.

Sequencing was performed with immunoSEQ multiplex PCR; in TCRdb, only in-frame clones are kept and a portion is missing. The profile shows about 120,000 clones, around 90% of them singletons. The chain carries TRBV7-9 and TRBJ2-5, with D possibly TRBD2 on 5 matching bases. The sequences come from peripheral blood, collected on day 0 of AZD1222 vaccination. The sequence was obtained from an adult in good health. In DNA form, the CDR3 reads TGTGCCAGCAGATGGGGAGCGAAAGAAGAGACCCAGTACTTC. Its translation: CASRWGAKEETQYF.